This TCR beta chain came from a study of blood T cell repertoires in COVID-19. Study-level information: Sources were T cells, B-cell-depleted T cells, or PBMCs; the material itself was cDNA or gDNA.

In Seattle, patients joined the study during active infection and were tracked longitudinally. Profiled with immunoSEQ multiplex PCR; TCRdb holds only in-frame clones, not every one. The top ten hold approximately 2.4% of the sample, which has 300,000 to 400,000 clones, approximately 87% seen once. CDR1 is SGDLS and CDR2 is YYNGEE in the germline V gene. The CDR3 runs 15 residues. J gave up 11 bases and V 4 bases, and 11 bases lay outside the gene matches. Sample: peripheral blood. This receptor was taken from a woman aged 60-70 years with COVID-19, enrolled during active disease. The V call is TRBV9, the J call TRBJ2-3; the match to TRBD2 covers 12 bases. The CDR3 sequence: CASSQSSGGVRVQYF. In DNA, the CDR3 is TGTGCCAGCAGCCAGTCTAGCGGGGGGGTTAGAGTGCAGTATTTT.